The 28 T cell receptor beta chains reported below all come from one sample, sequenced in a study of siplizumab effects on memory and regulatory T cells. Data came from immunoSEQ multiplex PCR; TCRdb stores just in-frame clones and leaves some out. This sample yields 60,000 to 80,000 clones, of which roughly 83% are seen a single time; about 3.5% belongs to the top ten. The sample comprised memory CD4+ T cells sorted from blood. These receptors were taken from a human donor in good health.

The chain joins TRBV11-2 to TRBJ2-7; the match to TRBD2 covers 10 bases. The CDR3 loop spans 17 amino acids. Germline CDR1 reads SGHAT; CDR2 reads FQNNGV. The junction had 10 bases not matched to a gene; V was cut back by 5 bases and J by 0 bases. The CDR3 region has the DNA TGTGCCAGCAGCAAAATTACCGGGACTAGCGCCTCCTACGAGCAGTACTTC. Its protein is CASSKITGTSASYEQYF. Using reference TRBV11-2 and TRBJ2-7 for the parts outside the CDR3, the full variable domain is EAGVAQSPRYKIIEKRQSVAFWCNPISGHATLYWYQQILGQGPKLLIQFQNNGVVDDSQLPKDRFSAERLKGVDSTLKIQPAKLEDSAVYLCASSKITGTSASYEQYFGPGTRLTVT.

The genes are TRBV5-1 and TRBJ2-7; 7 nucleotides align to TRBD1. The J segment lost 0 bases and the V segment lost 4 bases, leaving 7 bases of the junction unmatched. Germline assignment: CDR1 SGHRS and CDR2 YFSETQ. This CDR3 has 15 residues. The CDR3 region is CASSVLGTVSYEQYF. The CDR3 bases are TGCGCCAGCAGCGTCCTCGGGACAGTCTCCTACGAGCAGTACTTC. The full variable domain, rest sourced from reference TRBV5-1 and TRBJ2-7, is KAGVTQTPRYLIKTRGQQVTLSCSPISGHRSVSWYQQTPGQGLQFLFEYFSETQRNKGNFPGRFSGRQFSNSRSEMNVSTLELGDSALYLCASSVLGTVSYEQYFGPGTRLTVT.

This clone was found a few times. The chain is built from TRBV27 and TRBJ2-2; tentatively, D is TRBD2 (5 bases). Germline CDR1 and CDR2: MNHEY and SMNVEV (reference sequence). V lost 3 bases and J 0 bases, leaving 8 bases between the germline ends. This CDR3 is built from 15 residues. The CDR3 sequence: CASSFSGANTGELFF. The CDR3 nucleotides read TGTGCCAGCAGTTTCTCCGGGGCGAACACCGGGGAGCTGTTTTTT.

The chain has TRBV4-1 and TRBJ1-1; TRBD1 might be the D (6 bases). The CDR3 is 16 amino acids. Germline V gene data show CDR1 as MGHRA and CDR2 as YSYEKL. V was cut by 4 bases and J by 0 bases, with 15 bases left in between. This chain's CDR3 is CASSRSTGFLNTEAFF. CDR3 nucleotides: TGCGCCAGCAGCCGCTCTACAGGGTTCTTGAACACTGAAGCTTTCTTT.

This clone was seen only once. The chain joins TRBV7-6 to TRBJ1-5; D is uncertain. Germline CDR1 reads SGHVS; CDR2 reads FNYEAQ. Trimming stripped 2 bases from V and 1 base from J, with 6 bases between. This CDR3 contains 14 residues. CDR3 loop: CASSLQESNQPQHF. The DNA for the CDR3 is TGTGCCAGCAGCTTACAGGAAAGCAATCAGCCCCAGCATTTT.

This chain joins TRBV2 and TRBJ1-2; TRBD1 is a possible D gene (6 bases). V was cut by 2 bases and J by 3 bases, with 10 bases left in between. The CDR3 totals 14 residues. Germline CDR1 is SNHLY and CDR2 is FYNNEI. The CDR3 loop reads CASSEFRGDYGYTF. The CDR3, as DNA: TGTGCCAGCAGTGAATTCAGGGGCGACTATGGCTACACCTTC.

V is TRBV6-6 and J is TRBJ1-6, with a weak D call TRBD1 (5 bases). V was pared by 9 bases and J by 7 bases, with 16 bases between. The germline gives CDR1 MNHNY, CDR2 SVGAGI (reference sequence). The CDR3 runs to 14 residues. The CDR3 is CASHGGVENSPLHF. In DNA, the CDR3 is TGTGCCAGTCACGGGGGGGTGGAAAATTCACCCCTCCACTTT.

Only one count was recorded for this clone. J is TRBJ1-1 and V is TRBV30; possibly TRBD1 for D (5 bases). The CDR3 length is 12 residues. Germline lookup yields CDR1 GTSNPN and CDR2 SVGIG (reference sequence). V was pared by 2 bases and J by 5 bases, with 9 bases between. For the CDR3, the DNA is TGTGCCTGGAGTCCGGGGGATACTGAAGCTTTCTTT. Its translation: CAWSPGDTEAFF.

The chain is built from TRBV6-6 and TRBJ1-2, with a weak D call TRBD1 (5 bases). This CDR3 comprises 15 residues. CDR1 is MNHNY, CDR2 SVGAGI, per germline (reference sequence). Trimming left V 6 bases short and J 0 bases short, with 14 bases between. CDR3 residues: CASSPPQGANYGYTF. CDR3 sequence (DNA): TGTGCCAGCAGCCCCCCGCAGGGAGCTAACTATGGCTACACCTTC.

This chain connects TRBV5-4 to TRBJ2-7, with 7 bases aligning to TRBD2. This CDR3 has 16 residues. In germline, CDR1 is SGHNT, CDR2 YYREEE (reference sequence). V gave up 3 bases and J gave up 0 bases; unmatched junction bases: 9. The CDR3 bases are TGTGCCAGCAGCTGGGGGTTGGGCGGGAGCTCCTACGAGCAGTACTTC. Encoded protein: CASSWGLGGSSYEQYF.

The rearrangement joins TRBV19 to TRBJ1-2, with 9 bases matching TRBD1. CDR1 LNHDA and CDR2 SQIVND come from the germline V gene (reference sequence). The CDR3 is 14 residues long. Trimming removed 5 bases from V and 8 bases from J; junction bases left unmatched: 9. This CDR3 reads CASSGRGQGGGYTF. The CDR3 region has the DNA TGTGCCAGTAGTGGCCGGGGACAGGGAGGAGGCTACACCTTC.

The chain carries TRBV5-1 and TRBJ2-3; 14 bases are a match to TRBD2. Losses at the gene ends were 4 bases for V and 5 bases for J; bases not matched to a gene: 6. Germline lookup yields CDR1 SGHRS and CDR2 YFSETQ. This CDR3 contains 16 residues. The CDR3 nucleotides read TGCGCCAGCAGCCAGACTAGCGGGGGGGCAGGAGATACGCAGTATTTT. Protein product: CASSQTSGGAGDTQYF.

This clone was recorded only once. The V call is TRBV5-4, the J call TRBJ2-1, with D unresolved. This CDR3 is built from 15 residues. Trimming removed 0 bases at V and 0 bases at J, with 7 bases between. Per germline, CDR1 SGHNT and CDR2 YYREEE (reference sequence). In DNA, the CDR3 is TGTGCCAGCAGCTTGGGGGGTCGCTCCTACAATGAGCAGTTCTTC. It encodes CASSLGGRSYNEQFF.

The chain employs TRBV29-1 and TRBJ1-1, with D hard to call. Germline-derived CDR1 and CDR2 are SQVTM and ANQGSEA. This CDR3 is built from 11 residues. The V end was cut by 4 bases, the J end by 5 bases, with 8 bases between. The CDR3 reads CSVVPKTEAFF. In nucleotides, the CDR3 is TGCAGCGTTGTGCCCAAAACTGAAGCTTTCTTT.

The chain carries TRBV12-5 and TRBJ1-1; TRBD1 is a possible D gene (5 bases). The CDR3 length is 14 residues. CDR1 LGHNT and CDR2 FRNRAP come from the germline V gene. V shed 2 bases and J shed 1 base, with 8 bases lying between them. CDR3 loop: CASGLFGGNTEAFF. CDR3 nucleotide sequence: TGTGCTAGTGGTTTGTTTGGGGGGAACACTGAAGCTTTCTTT.

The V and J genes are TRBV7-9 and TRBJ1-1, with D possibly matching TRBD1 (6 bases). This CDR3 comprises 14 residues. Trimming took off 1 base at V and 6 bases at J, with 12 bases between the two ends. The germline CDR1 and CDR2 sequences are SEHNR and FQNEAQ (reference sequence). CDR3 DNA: TGTGCCAGCAGCTTAGAACAGGGTAGGGCTGAAGCTTTCTTT. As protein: CASSLEQGRAEAFF.

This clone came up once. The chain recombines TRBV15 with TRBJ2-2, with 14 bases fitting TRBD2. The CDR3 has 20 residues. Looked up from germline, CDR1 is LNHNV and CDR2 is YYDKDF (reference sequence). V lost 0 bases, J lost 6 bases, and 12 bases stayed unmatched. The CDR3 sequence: CATSRDRLAGGPSSPGELFF. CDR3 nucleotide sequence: TGTGCCACCAGCAGAGATAGACTAGCGGGAGGGCCAAGTTCGCCCGGGGAGCTGTTTTTT.

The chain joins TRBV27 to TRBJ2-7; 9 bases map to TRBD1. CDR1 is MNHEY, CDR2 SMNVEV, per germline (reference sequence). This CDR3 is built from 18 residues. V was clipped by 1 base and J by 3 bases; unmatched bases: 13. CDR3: CASSLFRGGTGTHYEQYF. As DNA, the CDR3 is TGTGCCAGCAGTTTATTCCGCGGTGGGACAGGGACCCACTACGAGCAGTACTTC.

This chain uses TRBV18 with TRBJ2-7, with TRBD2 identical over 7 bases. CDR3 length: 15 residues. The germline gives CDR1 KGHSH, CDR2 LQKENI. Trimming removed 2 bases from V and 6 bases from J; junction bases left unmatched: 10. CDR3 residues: CASSPMRGGPSEQYF. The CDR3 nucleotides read TGTGCCAGCTCACCAATGCGGGGAGGGCCCTCCGAGCAGTACTTC.

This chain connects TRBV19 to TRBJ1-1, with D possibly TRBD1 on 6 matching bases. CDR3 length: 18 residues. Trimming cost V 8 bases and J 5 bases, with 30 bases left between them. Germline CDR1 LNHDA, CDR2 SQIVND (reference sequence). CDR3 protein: CASSGDPGRGHRGTEAFF. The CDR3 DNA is TGTGCCAGTTCCGGGGACCCGGGCAGGGGCCACCGGGGTACTGAAGCTTTCTTT.

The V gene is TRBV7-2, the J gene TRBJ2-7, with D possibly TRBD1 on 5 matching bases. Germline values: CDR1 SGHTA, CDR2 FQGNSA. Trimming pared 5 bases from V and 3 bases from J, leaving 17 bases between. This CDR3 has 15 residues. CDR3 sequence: CASSPRGGRYYEQYF. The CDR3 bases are TGTGCCAGCAGCCCTAGGGGTGGAAGATACTACGAGCAGTACTTC.

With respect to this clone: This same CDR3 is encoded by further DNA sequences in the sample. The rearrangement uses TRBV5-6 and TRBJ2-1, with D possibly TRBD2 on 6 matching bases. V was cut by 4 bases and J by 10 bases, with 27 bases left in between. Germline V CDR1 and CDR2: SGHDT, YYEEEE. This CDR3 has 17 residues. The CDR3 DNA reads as TGTGCCAGCAGCCGAATGACGGGACTTCCTCTCCAAGACGAGCAGTTCTTC. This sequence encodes CASSRMTGLPLQDEQFF.

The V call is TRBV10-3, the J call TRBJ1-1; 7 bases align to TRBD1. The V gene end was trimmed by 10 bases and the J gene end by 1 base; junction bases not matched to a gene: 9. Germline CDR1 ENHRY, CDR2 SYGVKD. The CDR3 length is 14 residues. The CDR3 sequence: CASEQGYGNTEAFF. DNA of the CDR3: TGTGCCAGTGAACAGGGGTATGGGAACACTGAAGCTTTCTTT.

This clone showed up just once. CDR3 amino acids: CAISESGPGREELFF. The CDR3 region has the DNA TGTGCCATCAGTGAGTCCGGGCCGGGGAGGGAGGAACTGTTTTTT. The chain joins TRBV10-3 to TRBJ1-4; D unclear. The CDR3 runs to 15 residues. The V end lost 0 bases, the J end lost 12 bases, and 17 bases lay between the germline ends. Looked up from germline, CDR1 is ENHRY and CDR2 is SYGVKD.

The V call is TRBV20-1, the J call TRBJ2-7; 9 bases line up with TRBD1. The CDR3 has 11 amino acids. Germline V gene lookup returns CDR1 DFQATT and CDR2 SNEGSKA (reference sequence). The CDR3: CSPGQGDEQYF. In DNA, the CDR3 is TGCTCCCCGGGACAGGGTGACGAGCAGTACTTC.

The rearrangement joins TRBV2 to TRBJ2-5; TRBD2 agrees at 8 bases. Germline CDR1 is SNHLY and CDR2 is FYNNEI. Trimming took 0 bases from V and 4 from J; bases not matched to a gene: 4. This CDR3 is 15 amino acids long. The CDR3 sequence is CASSEAAGGVETQYF. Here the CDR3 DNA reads TGTGCCAGCAGTGAAGCCGCCGGGGGGGTAGAGACCCAGTACTTC.

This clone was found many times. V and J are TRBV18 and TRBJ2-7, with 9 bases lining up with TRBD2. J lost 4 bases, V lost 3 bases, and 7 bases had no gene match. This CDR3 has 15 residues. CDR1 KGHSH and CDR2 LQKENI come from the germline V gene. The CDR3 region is CASSPPGLALYEQYF. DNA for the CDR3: TGTGCCAGCTCACCTCCGGGACTAGCTCTATACGAGCAGTACTTC.

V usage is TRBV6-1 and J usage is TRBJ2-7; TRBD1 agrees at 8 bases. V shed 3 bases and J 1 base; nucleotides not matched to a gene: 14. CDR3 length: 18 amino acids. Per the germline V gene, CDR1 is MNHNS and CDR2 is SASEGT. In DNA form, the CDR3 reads TGTGCCAGCAGTGAGGCAGCAGGGGGCTTTGTCTATTCCTACGAGCAGTACTTC. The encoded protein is CASSEAAGGFVYSYEQYF.